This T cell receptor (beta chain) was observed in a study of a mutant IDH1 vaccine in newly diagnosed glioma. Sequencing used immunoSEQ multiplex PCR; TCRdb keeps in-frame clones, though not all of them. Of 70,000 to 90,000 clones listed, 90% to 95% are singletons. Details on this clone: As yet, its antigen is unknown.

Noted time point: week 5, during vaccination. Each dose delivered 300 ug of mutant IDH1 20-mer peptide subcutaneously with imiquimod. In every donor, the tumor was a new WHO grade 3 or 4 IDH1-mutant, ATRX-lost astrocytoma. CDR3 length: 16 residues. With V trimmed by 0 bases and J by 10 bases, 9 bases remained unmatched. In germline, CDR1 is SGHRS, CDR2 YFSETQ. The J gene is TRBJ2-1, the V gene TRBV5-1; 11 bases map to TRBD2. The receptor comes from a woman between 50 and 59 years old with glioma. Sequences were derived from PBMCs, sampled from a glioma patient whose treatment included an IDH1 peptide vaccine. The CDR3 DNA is TGCGCCAGCAGCTTGGAGACTAGCGGGGTCGGGGGCGAGCAGTTCTTC. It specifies CASSLETSGVGGEQFF.